This T cell receptor beta chain was captured in a study of blood T cell repertoires in COVID-19. Turning to the study itself: The United States, Italy and Spain supplied acute and convalescent COVID-19 samples. Sources were T cells, B-cell-depleted T cells, or PBMCs; the material itself was cDNA or gDNA.

Methods used by the authors: Reference gene primer amplification yielded estimated nucleated cell counts. The data were produced by immunoSEQ multiplex PCR, yet TCRdb's version contains in-frame clones alone and is incomplete. The D gene and trimming were derived from the DNA, and the V and J assignments and clone size from that table. The data contain approximately 170,000 clones, 84% of them singletons. CDR3 length: 14 amino acids. The germline V gene encodes CDR1 LGHDT and CDR2 YNNKEL (reference sequence). The V and J ends lost 4 bases and 8 bases, in that order; junction bases with no gene match: 7. Patients at the Seattle site were enrolled during active infection and followed longitudinally.

The chain couples TRBV3-1 (or the pseudogene TRBV3-2) to TRBJ1-2; 10 bases map to TRBD1. This receptor was obtained from a woman aged 70-85 years with COVID-19, enrolled during active disease. Sequencing was carried out using peripheral blood. The CDR3, as DNA: TGTGCCAGCAGCCGGGACAGGGGACTTTTGGGCTACACCTTC. Its translation is CASSRDRGLLGYTF.